The following is a T cell receptor beta chain sequence with its context. Its antigen is as yet unknown. Clones were sequenced by immunoSEQ multiplex PCR, and TCRdb holds only the in-frame ones, with some missing. The sample includes more than 45,000 clones, around four fifths seen only once; the top ten take about a sixth. The source of the sample is a study of T cells in localized non-small cell lung cancer. The CDR3 is 16 residues long. The germline V gene encodes CDR1 MNHEY and CDR2 SMNVEV (reference sequence). V was cut by 5 bases and J by 4 bases, with 20 bases left in between. Study conclusions and caveats: Greater blood T cell density accompanied longer overall survival. The highest T cell clonality was in uninvolved adjacent lung, above tumor. Sequence data derive from only one tumor region, so heterogeneity remains possible. Adjacent lung had a median roughly 60 of the 100 largest tumor clones.

J is TRBJ2-5 and V is TRBV27, with D perhaps TRBD2 (6 bases). The source of this sequence is a man aged 40 to 70 with stage III lung adenocarcinoma. Here the sequenced sample was peripheral blood mononuclear cells, taken before any cancer treatment. CDR3 in DNA: TGTGCCAGCAGTCTAGGGCCCGGCGGGGCAGGAGAGACCCAGTACTTC. This sequence encodes CASSLGPGGAGETQYF.